This T cell receptor beta chain is drawn from a study of T-cell memory formation after mild COVID-19 (dated by TCRdb to about 2021). Background on the whole study: Most TCR sequence clusters were specific to one of the two donors. Two young, previously healthy adult volunteers made up the cohort, one male and one female. Longitudinal TCRalpha and TCRbeta repertoire sequencing tracked T-cell clones expanding and contracting after mild COVID-19 in two donors.

Sequencing used an Illumina NovaSeq 6000. cDNA libraries for TCRalpha and TCRbeta were prepared by 5'RACE using constant-segment primers, with sample barcodes and unique molecular identifiers added. RNA was extracted from every sample with Trizol reagent. The libraries were amplified in two PCR steps, and the second step added a second sample barcode and Illumina TruSeq adapters. Libraries were sequenced on an Illumina NovaSeq with 2 x 150 bp paired-end reads. Per the authors' processing: The reads were demultiplexed and collapsed into UMI-guided consensus sequences using migec v1.2.7. Using mixcr v2.1.11, UMI consensuses were aligned to TRA and TRB V and J templates and then assembled into clonotypes. Clonotypes were classified as expanded or contracted when called significant by both edgeR and NoisET, with noise models trained on biological replicates. For edgeR calls, the thresholds were a false discovery rate-adjusted p below 0.01 and a log2 fold-change of 1. As an exploratory analysis of dynamics, max-normalized trajectories of the 1000 most abundant clonotypes were examined with PCA combined with hierarchical clustering. Each responding clone was given a CD4 or CD8 phenotype based on the CD4+ and CD8+ repertoires, which had been sequenced separately. Using fastp trimming at Q25 and MiXCR clonotype assembly, TCRdb reanalyzed the public sequencing data and kept in-frame beta chains. Rows merge per CDR3 protein into single entries with the most common DNA and genes. None of the V and J calls come from the authors' own analysis; TCRdb made them. The sample includes approximately 300,000 distinct CDR3 sequences, with 15% to 20% observed a single time. The ten largest clones take up roughly 21% of the sample.

The CDR3 spans 14 residues, from the cysteine through the phenylalanine. Only the CDR3 portion is preserved as DNA: 42 bases, with reading frame beginning at the first base. Via the germline V gene, CDR1 is SGHRS and CDR2 YFSETQ. V sheds 6 bases and J sheds 7 bases, leaving 16 bases between their ends. Ficoll-Paque density gradient centrifugation was used to isolate PBMCs. This clonotype has only a few counts. Its antigen is still unknown. Per-nucleotide qualities are absent, and no much larger clonotype sits a single base away. Broader findings and caveats from the paper: SARS-CoV-2 specificity of the second-wave clones peaking on day 37 was not confirmed. Some responding clones were found in pre-infection memory, which suggests that pre-existing cross-reactive memory T cells took part in the SARS-CoV-2 response. Clones contracting from day 15 to 85 had balanced CD4/CD8 phenotypes, while a second wave expanding from day 15 to 37 was biased towards CD4+. Contracting CD4+ clones turned up mainly in the CM and EM memory subsets, whereas EMRA was where CD8+ clones were enriched. Only a couple of mild cases were covered by the study, and larger cohorts that include severe cases with pre-infection samples were considered necessary.

The chain was built from TRBV5-1 and TRBJ2-2; a tentative D match to TRBD2 spans 5 bases. Sequenced sample: PBMCs or a T cell subset sorted from them (not recorded which). This sequence was found in a man between 18 and 29 years old who had mild COVID-19 (a few samples of this study predate the infection). The sample titles of this study are shuffled in the database, so cell type and time point are left out; the donor was told from shared clones. The nucleotide sequence reads TGCGCCAGCAACGACTACGGCTCCGGCGGGGAGCTGTTTTTT. It specifies CASNDYGSGGELFF.